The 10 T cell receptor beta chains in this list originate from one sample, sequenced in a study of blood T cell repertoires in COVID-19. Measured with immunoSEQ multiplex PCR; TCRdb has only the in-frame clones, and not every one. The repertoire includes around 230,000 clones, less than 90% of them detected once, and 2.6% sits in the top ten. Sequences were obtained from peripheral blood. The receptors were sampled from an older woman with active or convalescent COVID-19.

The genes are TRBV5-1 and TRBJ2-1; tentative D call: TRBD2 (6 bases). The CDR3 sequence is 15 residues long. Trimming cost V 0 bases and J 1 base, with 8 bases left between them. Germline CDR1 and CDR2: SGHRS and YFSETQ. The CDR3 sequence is CASSLGGLSYNEQFF. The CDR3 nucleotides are TGCGCCAGCAGCTTGGGCGGACTATCCTACAATGAGCAGTTCTTC.

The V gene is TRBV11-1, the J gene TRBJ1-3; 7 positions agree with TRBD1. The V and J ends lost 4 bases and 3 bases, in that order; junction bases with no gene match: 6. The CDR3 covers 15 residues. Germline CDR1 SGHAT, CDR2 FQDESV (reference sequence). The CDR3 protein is CASSYRQGFGNTIYF. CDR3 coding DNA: TGTGCCAGCAGCTACCGACAGGGCTTTGGAAACACCATATATTTT. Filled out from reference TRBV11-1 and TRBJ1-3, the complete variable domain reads EAEVAQSPRYKITEKSQAVAFWCDPISGHATLYWYRQILGQGPELLVQFQDESVVDDSQLPKDRFSAERLKGVDSTLKIQPAELGDSAMYLCASSYRQGFGNTIYFGEGSWLTVV.

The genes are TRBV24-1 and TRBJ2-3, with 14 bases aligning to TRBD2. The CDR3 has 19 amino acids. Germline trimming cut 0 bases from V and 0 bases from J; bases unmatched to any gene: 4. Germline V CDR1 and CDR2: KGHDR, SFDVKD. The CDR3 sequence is CATSDLQGLAGDSTDTQYF. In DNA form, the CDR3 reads TGTGCCACCAGTGATTTGCAGGGACTAGCGGGAGACAGCACAGATACGCAGTATTTT.

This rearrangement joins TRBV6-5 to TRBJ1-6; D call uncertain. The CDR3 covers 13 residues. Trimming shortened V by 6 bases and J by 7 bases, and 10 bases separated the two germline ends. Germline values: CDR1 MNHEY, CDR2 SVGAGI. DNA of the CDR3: TGTGCCAGCAGAAGAGCGGGGAATTCACCCCTCCACTTT. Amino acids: CASRRAGNSPLHF.

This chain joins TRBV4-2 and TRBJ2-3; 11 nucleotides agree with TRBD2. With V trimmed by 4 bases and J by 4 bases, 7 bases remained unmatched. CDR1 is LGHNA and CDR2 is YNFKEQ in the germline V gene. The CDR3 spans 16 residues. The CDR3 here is CASSRLSGGVSDTQYF. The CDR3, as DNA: TGTGCCAGCAGCCGACTTAGCGGGGGGGTCTCAGATACGCAGTATTTT.

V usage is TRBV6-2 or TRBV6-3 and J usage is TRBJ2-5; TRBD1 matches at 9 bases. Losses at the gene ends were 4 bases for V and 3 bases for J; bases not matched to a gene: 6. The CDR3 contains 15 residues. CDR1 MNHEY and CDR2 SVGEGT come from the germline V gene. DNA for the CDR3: TGTGCCAGCAGTTCTCCGACAGGGGGGGAAGAGACCCAGTACTTC. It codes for CASSSPTGGEETQYF.

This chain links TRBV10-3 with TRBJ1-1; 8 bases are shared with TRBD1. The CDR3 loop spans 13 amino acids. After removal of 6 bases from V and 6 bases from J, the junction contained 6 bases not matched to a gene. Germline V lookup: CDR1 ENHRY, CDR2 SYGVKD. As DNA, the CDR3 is TGTGCCATCAGACTGACAGGGGTGGCTGAAGCTTTCTTT. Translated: CAIRLTGVAEAFF.

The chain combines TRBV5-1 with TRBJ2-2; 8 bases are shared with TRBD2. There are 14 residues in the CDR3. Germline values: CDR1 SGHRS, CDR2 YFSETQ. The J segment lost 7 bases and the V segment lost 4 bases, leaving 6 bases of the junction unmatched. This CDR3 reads CASSDSGMSGELFF. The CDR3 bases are TGCGCCAGCAGCGATAGCGGGATGAGCGGGGAGCTGTTTTTT.

The CDR3 loop reads CASSYLTGSSYEQYF. CDR3 DNA sequence: TGCGCCAGCAGCTATCTGACAGGGAGTTCCTACGAGCAGTACTTC. The chain joins TRBV5-1 to TRBJ2-7, with 7 bases lining up with TRBD1. Looked up from germline, CDR1 is SGHRS and CDR2 is YFSETQ. This CDR3 has 15 residues. Trimming at V came to 3 bases and at J to 1 base, leaving 7 bases not matched to a gene.

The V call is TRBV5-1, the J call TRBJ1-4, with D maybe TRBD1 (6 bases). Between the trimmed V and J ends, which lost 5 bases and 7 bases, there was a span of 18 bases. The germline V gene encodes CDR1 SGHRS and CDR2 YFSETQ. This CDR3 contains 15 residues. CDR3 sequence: CASSNTGSRGEKLFF. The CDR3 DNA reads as TGCGCCAGCAGTAATACAGGGAGTCGAGGTGAAAAACTGTTTTTT.